This T cell receptor beta chain was captured by sequencing in a study of cytomegalovirus exposure and HLA in healthy donors (dated by TCRdb to about 2017). In terms of the full investigation: According to an earlier analysis of 550 to 700 of the donors, some 170 million T cells yielded 117 million unique TCR beta sequences and 276 Gb of sequence data. An early release covering approximately 600 HLA-typed donors comprised around 300 gigabases of sequencing data and 65 million to 100 million unique TCR sequences. Of the 398 genotyped donors, over 65% fell in the genetic ancestry cluster associated with self-reported Caucasian donors. The study was designed to test whether signatures of past pathogen exposure could be identified by cataloging public T cell receptors. The study used immunosequencing to profile the T cell repertoires of about 670 subjects and linked those repertoires to cytomegalovirus serostatus. Along with the approximately 700-subject first cohort, a separate validation cohort of 120 different subjects was used. The study combined high-throughput TCR immunosequencing, statistical association of individual TCRs with disease status, and machine learning to predict cytomegalovirus infection status. A later analysis re-analyzed previously published TCR beta repertoires from about 600 donors and added high-resolution HLA genotyping to study TCR occurrence patterns. Rather than using new phenotypic data, the later analysis identified candidate immune exposures from TCR beta sequences and from how often those sequences occurred across donors. An earlier analysis of around 640 of the donors used high-throughput TCR beta sequencing to judge whether each TCR beta V gene segment behaved as functional or pseudogenic. Donor age, sex, ethnicity and CMV serostatus were compiled alongside the repertoire data. A later genetic analysis took genome-wide SNP genotypes for about three fifths of the 666 donors and used that subset as a discovery cohort. All discovery cohort repertoires had been generated using a single sequencing platform. Both class I and class II loci were covered by HLA typing, at four-digit resolution. The number of donors typed differed by locus, with roughly 629-640 for A, B, C, DRB1 and DQB1, over 500 for DQA1, approximately 580 for DPA1, and some 440 for DPB1. About 5 DR-DQ haplotypes were handled as single units for association and clustering, since linkage in the cohort was strong. Across about 370 genotyped donors of the cohort, an average of roughly 250,000 unique TCR beta nucleotide sequences per donor were sequenced, and approximately 17% of those sequences were non-productive.

The cohort comprised fewer than 750 healthy bone marrow donors. At the time of sampling, all cohort members were nominally healthy, though unrecorded immune exposures were likely present. The donor tested CMV seronegative and was one of the 352 seronegative cohort members. A peripheral blood sample was provided by each donor, and peripheral blood mononuclear cells were used for TCR beta sequencing. The Qiagen DNeasy Blood Extraction Kit was used to extract genomic DNA from the blood cell samples. The receptor library was made with the immunoSEQ multiplex PCR assay. The multiplex PCR relied on a mix of 60 forward primers for TCR Vbeta segments and 13 reverse primers for TCR Jbeta segments. The CDR3 region of rearranged TCR beta genes was amplified from genomic DNA with a multiplex PCR assay. The Illumina HiSeq System was used to sequence the amplified TCR beta libraries as 87-base-pair reads. On the authors' methods: A later analysis counted approximately 76 million unique TCR beta chains across the 690 or so repertoires, and some 11 million of these chains were shared by at least two donors. To remove PCR and sequencing errors, raw reads were error-corrected and collapsed into unique sequences using a nearest-neighbor algorithm that merged closely related sequences. Alignment of CDR3 sequences to IMGT reference sequences was used to assign V, D and J gene segments. For a sequence to be retained, a match of at least six nucleotides to both a V gene segment and a J gene segment was required. A rearrangement counted as productive if the CDR3 had no stop codons and remained in frame with V and J, and every other rearrangement counted as non-productive. CDR3 was defined by IMGT convention, running from the second conserved V-encoded cysteine to the conserved J-encoded phenylalanine. Sequences without an unambiguous match to a single V gene segment were excluded from the earlier analysis of over 500 of the donors. In an earlier analysis of approximately 500 of the donors, a V segment was called functional when productive rearrangements were above 56.7%, and segregating when the standard deviation between donors exceeded 5%. To diagnose cytomegalovirus status from the catalog of TCR beta chain sequences, a statistical classification framework was built. A later analysis assigned V and J genes by comparing TCR nucleotide sequences with IMGT/GENE-DB human TR gene sequences. Using the TCRdist pipeline, a later analysis assigned CDR3 sequences along with most-parsimonious VDJ recombination scenarios. In a later analysis, each TCR beta chain was defined by its CDR3 amino acid sequence together with its V-gene family, and reads without a unique V-gene family were excluded. To address suspected cross-contamination and a sequencing artifact, a later analysis removed roughly 580 highly shared, low-generation-probability nucleotide sequences. A later analysis calculated a clonal expansion index for each public chain from normalized within-repertoire ranks of inferred template counts. Generation probabilities in a later analysis came from a VDJ recombination model fitted to out-of-frame rearrangements, and those results were checked against IGoR. In a later analysis, hypergeometric tests were used to score TCR-TCR, TCR-HLA and TCR-CMV co-occurrence, with a repertoire-size bias correction applied to TCR pairs. In a later analysis, false discovery rates were estimated by permuting HLA or CMV assignments 20 times. In a later analysis, co-occurring TCRs were grouped using DBSCAN, with TCRdist sequence similarity added in when clustering inside HLA-allele-positive subsets. For co-occurrence clustering, repertoires with fewer than 30,000 or more than 120,000 public chains were excluded, along with several repertoires with anomalous nucleotide sharing. In TCRdb, the immuneACCESS table is reduced to in-frame sequences with V and J assigned. These tables do not hold every clone; where another copy was compared, an unresolved V gene accounts for under half, and the others remain unexplained. V and J calls and clone size come straight from that table; D and trimming were deduced from the DNA. This sample lists about 70,000 clones; roughly 85% were detected once. The top ten clones comprise 1.5% to 2% of the sample.

Beyond this particular receptor, the publication reports: Across donors, most TCR sequences were observed very rarely, whereas some public TCRs were present in many individuals. In an earlier analysis of some 640 of the donors, most TCR beta V segments were observed in productive rearrangements about 87% or about 30% of the time, broadly matching IMGT annotations. Cytomegalovirus status was reported to be diagnosed by the classifier with high specificity and sensitivity in both the original and validation cohorts. The only immune exposure information available for the cohort was CMV serostatus. Because counts were too low, 15 or so rarely observed V segments, including chromosome 9 orphons, were excluded from the earlier analysis of 500 to 700 of the donors. In a later analysis, most CMV-associated TCR beta chains were found to appear HLA-restricted, with HLA associations seemingly driven largely by CMV exposure. In a later analysis, the rate of TCR association differed among HLA loci, with DRB1 alleles having the most associated TCRs and HLA-C alleles having the fewest. A later genetic analysis associated a missense DCLRE1C variant with V-gene and J-gene trimming of TCR beta chains, and an independent cohort replicated the association. It was suggested by the authors that the approach could potentially be generalized to other disease states and immunological phenotypes. At a false discovery rate of 0.05, a later analysis linked fewer than 20,000 TCR beta sequences to specific HLA alleles. Compared with equally common non-associated chains, HLA-associated TCR beta chains in a later analysis were more clonally expanded and had lower generation probabilities. In a later analysis, several top co-occurrence clusters were reported to appear linked to parvovirus B19, influenza, CMV and Epstein-Barr virus. Some IMGT-functional V segments, including TRBV6-2 and TRBV6-3, could not be told apart with the 87-base-pair reads, so those segments were excluded. The sequencing pipeline was judged likely to have produced a cluster of highly shared sequence variants as a technical artifact. The study gave a list of under 200 TCR beta chains associated with cytomegalovirus. Because some donors lacked HLA typing at each locus, the association tests relied only on the typed subset. The cohort was sequenced for TCR beta chains only, and without alpha or paired-chain data the features that could be detected were limited. Compared with the roughly 700-donor mean, donors in an Asian-associated ancestry cluster had fewer N-insertions in productive TCRs, according to a later genetic analysis. In vitro tests confirmed that a few of the cytomegalovirus-associated TCR beta chains recognize cytomegalovirus antigens. A further reported finding was that TCR beta sequences accurately predicted the HLA-A and HLA-B alleles for most subjects in the first cohort. The presence/absence analyses assumed that sequencing depth was roughly uniform across donors, and that assumption may not be true. When HLA alleles, especially DR and DQ, strongly co-occurred, TCR associations were difficult to assign to individual alleles. Linkage disequilibrium might explain the correlated functional status among segregating V segments, but an unknown experimental factor could not be excluded.

About this clone: The antigen it binds to is not known. No quality values exist for individual bases; no much larger clone is one base distant.

Including cysteine and phenylalanine, the CDR3 has 16 amino acids. Only the CDR3 region is kept as DNA, spanning 48 bases read in frame from base 1. The germline V gene gives CDR1 as SGDLS and CDR2 as YYNGEE. V is pruned by 3 bases and J by 3 bases, leaving 11 bases of the junction without a gene match. Input material: PBMCs. The clonotype originates from a woman in her 30s in good health and CMV-seronegative. The rearranged segments are TRBV9 and TRBJ1-1, with 7 middle bases fitting TRBD1. The CDR3 protein is CASSAGTQGEHTEAFF. The sequenced DNA: TGTGCCAGCAGCGCCGGGACCCAGGGGGAGCACACTGAAGCTTTCTTT.